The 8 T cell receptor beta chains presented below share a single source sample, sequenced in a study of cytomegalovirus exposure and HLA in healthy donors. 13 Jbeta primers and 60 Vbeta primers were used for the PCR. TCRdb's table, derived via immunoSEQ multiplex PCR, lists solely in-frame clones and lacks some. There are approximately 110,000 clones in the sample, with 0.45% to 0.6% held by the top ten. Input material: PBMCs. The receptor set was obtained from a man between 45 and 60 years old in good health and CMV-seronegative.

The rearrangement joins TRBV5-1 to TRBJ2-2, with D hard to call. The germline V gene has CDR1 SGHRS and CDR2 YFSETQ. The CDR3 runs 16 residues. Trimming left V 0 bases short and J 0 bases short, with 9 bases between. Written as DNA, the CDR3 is TGCGCCAGCAGCTTGGCAACAGTTACGAACACCGGGGAGCTGTTTTTT. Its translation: CASSLATVTNTGELFF.

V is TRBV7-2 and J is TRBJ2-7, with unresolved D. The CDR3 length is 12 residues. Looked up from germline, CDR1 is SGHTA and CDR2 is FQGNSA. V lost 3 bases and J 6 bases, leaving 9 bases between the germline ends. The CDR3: CASSFERFEQYF. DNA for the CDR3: TGTGCCAGCAGCTTCGAACGGTTCGAGCAGTACTTC.

The CDR3 coding sequence is TGCGCCAGCAGCACGACAGGGATAGTTGGGTACGAGCAGTACTTC. Translating gives CASSTTGIVGYEQYF. The chain couples TRBV5-1 to TRBJ2-7; 7 positions agree with TRBD1. V lost 4 bases, J lost 4 bases, and 11 bases stayed unmatched. The CDR3 length is 15 residues. Germline values: CDR1 SGHRS, CDR2 YFSETQ.

The CDR3 protein is CASSSTGNYGYTF. In nucleotides, the CDR3 is TGTGCCAGCAGCTCAACAGGAAACTATGGCTACACCTTC. The chain uses TRBV28 and TRBJ1-2; possibly TRBD1 for D (5 bases). V lost 6 bases and J 2 bases, leaving 10 bases between the germline ends. The V gene's germline CDR1 is MDHEN and CDR2 SYDVKM. The CDR3 contains 13 residues.

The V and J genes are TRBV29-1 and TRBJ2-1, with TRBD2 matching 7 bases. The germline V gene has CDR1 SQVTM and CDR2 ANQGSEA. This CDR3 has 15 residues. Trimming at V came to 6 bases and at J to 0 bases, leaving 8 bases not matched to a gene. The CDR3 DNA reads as TGCAGCGTGGATCTAGCGGACCTCTCCTACAATGAGCAGTTCTTC. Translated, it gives CSVDLADLSYNEQFF.

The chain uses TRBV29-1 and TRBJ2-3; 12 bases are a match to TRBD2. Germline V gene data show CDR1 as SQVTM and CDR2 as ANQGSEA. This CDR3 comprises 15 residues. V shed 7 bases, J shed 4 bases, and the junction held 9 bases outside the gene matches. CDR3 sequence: CSGRTSGESSDTQYF. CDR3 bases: TGCAGCGGGAGGACTAGCGGGGAGTCTTCAGATACGCAGTATTTT.

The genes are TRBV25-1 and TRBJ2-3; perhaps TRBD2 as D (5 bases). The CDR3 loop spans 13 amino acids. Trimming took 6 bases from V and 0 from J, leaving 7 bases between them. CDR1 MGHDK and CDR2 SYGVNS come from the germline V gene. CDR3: CASSGISTDTQYF. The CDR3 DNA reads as TGTGCCAGCAGCGGGATCAGCACAGATACGCAGTATTTT.

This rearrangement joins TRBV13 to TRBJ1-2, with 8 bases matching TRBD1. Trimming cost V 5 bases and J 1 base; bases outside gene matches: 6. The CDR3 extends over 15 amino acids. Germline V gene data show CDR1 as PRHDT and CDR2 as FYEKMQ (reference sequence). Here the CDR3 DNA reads TGTGCCAGCAGCGCCAGGGGGCAGGGTAACTATGGCTACACCTTC. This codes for CASSARGQGNYGYTF.